This T cell receptor beta chain was identified in a study of post-analysis software for immune sequencing data. The CDR3 totals 14 residues. Trimming took 5 bases from V and 11 from J, leaving 21 bases between them. In germline, CDR1 is SGHTA, CDR2 FQGNSA. Many counts were recorded for this clonotype. Its antigen is as yet unknown. Unique molecular identifiers featured in each of the TCR beta cDNA libraries. TCRdb passed the PCR reads through MiXCR, listing each CDR3 protein once. The sample yields approximately 730,000 distinct CDR3 sequences, just under 30% seen once. Points from the study as a whole: Comparison of patients with controls showed roughly five TRBV segments more frequent in patients, TRBV5-6, TRBV5-1 and TRBV20-1 among them.

This TCR derives from a girl aged 10 to 17 with multiple sclerosis. Specimen: blood. The chain combines TRBV7-2 with TRBJ2-5; D possibly corresponds to TRBD2 (5 bases). CDR3 bases: TGTGCCAGCAGCCGGACCTCCTTAGGTAGGGAGCAGTACTTC. This translates into CASSRTSLGREQYF.